The 26 T cell receptor beta chains below come from one sample, sequenced in a study of blood T cell repertoires in COVID-19. The assay was immunoSEQ multiplex PCR, and TCRdb's table has in-frame clones only and misses some. The sample records around 77,000 clones, approximately 89% being singletons. Sequencing was done on a sample of peripheral blood. The receptors stem from an elderly man with acute or convalescent COVID-19.

V gene TRBV9 combines with J gene TRBJ2-1, with 13 bases lining up with TRBD2. This CDR3 spans 16 amino acids. Trimming at V came to 0 bases and at J to 10 bases, leaving 7 bases not matched to a gene. Germline CDR1 reads SGDLS; CDR2 reads YYNGEE. The CDR3 region is CASSVGTSGGAREQFF. The CDR3 nucleotides are TGTGCCAGCAGCGTAGGAACTAGCGGGGGGGCAAGAGAGCAGTTCTTC.

The chain links TRBV9 to TRBJ1-1; D possibly corresponds to TRBD1 (5 bases). Trimming left V 2 bases short and J 1 base short, with 15 bases between. Looked up from germline, CDR1 is SGDLS and CDR2 is YYNGEE. The CDR3 runs to 16 residues. For the CDR3, the DNA is TGTGCCAGCAGCGTTTCGAGCAGGGCGGAGAACACTGAAGCTTTCTTT. This codes for CASSVSSRAENTEAFF. Combining the CDR3 with reference TRBV9 and TRBJ1-1 gives the whole variable domain DSGVTQTPKHLITATGQRVTLRCSPRSGDLSVYWYQQSLDQGLQFLIQYYNGEERAKGNILERFSAQQFPDLHSELNLSSLELGDSALYFCASSVSSRAENTEAFFGQGTRLTVV.

V and J are TRBV3-1 (or the pseudogene TRBV3-2) and TRBJ1-1, with 7 bases identical to TRBD1. V dropped 6 bases and J dropped 0; count of bases not matched to a gene: 7. The length of the CDR3 is 15 residues. The germline V gene encodes CDR1 LGHDT and CDR2 YNNKEL (reference sequence). CDR3 nucleotides: TGTGCCAGCAGTCCAACGGGACAGCTGAACACTGAAGCTTTCTTT. Residues: CASSPTGQLNTEAFF.

Only a few counts were recorded for this clone. This rearrangement joins TRBV5-1 to TRBJ1-1, with TRBD1 matching over 9 bases. The ends lost 4 bases at V and 5 bases at J; junction bases unmatched: 9. The germline V gene encodes CDR1 SGHRS and CDR2 YFSETQ. The CDR3 has 15 amino acids. The CDR3 loop reads CASSPYPQGATEAFF. CDR3 nucleotide sequence: TGCGCCAGCAGCCCTTACCCACAGGGGGCAACTGAAGCTTTCTTT.

The chain couples TRBV19 to TRBJ2-3; TRBD2 matches at 12 bases. This CDR3 contains 15 residues. J gave up 3 bases and V 5 bases, and 3 bases lay outside the gene matches. Germline V gene lookup returns CDR1 LNHDA and CDR2 SQIVND (reference sequence). The CDR3 loop reads CASSETSGRTDTQYF. CDR3 nucleotide sequence: TGTGCCAGTAGTGAAACTAGCGGGAGGACAGATACGCAGTATTTT.

The V call is TRBV14, the J call TRBJ2-4; TRBD2 is a possible D gene (5 bases). The CDR3 is made up of 13 amino acids. From germline, CDR1 is SGHDN and CDR2 FVKESK. V dropped 1 base and J dropped 9 bases, with 10 bases sitting between them. This chain's CDR3 is CASSQAHEGIQYF. Written as DNA, the CDR3 is TGTGCCAGCAGCCAAGCGCACGAGGGCATTCAGTACTTC.

This chain links TRBV7-9 with TRBJ2-7; 8 bases align to TRBD2. Per the germline V gene, CDR1 is SEHNR and CDR2 is FQNEAQ (reference sequence). This CDR3 contains 15 residues. Trimming removed 5 bases from V and 0 bases from J; junction bases left unmatched: 6. The CDR3 sequence is CASSPGGSGSYEQYF. Here the CDR3 DNA reads TGTGCCAGCAGCCCGGGGGGGTCTGGCTCCTACGAGCAGTACTTC.

This chain joins TRBV14 and TRBJ2-5; 12 bases line up with TRBD2. Germline CDR1 and CDR2: SGHDN and FVKESK. Unmatched junction bases numbered 1, after V lost 5 bases and J lost 3 bases. This CDR3 region has 14 residues. As DNA, the CDR3 is TGTGCCAGCAGCTGGACTAGCGGGGAAGAGACCCAGTACTTC. Its translation is CASSWTSGEETQYF.

The chain is built from TRBV7-2 and TRBJ2-5; a weak D match, TRBD1 (6 bases). Trimming shortened V by 4 bases and J by 2 bases, and 11 bases separated the two germline ends. This CDR3 is built from 14 residues. Germline V gene data show CDR1 as SGHTA and CDR2 as FQGNSA. As DNA, the CDR3 is TGTGCCAGCAGCTCGCGACAGGTACAAGAGACCCAGTACTTC. It specifies CASSSRQVQETQYF.

The V and J genes are TRBV7-9 and TRBJ2-3; D gene ambiguous. The CDR3 is 12 amino acids. V lost 3 bases to trimming and J lost 3 bases, with 4 bases between them. The germline gives CDR1 SEHNR, CDR2 FQNEAQ (reference sequence). The CDR3 DNA reads as TGTGCCAGCAGCTTTCTGACAGATACGCAGTATTTT. Translated: CASSFLTDTQYF. The full variable domain, in which reference TRBV7-9 and TRBJ2-3 provide the parts outside the CDR3, is DTGVSQNPRHKITKRGQNVTFRCDPISEHNRLYWYRQTLGQGPEFLTYFQNEAQLEKSRLLSDRFSAERPKGSFSTLEIQRTEQGDSAMYLCASSFLTDTQYFGPGTRLTVL.

V gene TRBV9 combines with J gene TRBJ2-2; D unclear. This CDR3 has 14 residues. V shed 0 bases and J shed 5 bases, with 8 bases lying between them. The V gene's germline CDR1 is SGDLS and CDR2 YYNGEE. The DNA for the CDR3 is TGTGCCAGCAGCGTAGCAGTTCATACCGGGGAGCTGTTTTTT. Its protein product is CASSVAVHTGELFF. Full variable domain (remainder filled in from reference TRBV9 and TRBJ2-2): DSGVTQTPKHLITATGQRVTLRCSPRSGDLSVYWYQQSLDQGLQFLIQYYNGEERAKGNILERFSAQQFPDLHSELNLSSLELGDSALYFCASSVAVHTGELFFGEGSRLTVL.

The chain couples TRBV6-5 to TRBJ1-2, with D tentatively TRBD1 (5 bases). Germline V gene data show CDR1 as MNHEY and CDR2 as SVGAGI. The CDR3 has 15 residues. V lost 5 bases and J lost 6, with 19 bases in between. The DNA of the CDR3 is TGTGCCAGCAGTCCCCAAGGAGGGGCGCCCCATGGCTACACCTTC. Translation: CASSPQGGAPHGYTF.

For the CDR3, the DNA is TGTGCCAGCAGTGTCGGAGGAAGCAAGCTCGATGGCTACACCTTC. It specifies CASSVGGSKLDGYTF. The chain is built from TRBV28 and TRBJ1-2; D gene uncertain. Trimming shortened V by 5 bases and J by 6 bases, and 19 bases separated the two germline ends. The CDR3 contains 15 residues. Germline-derived CDR1 and CDR2 are MDHEN and SYDVKM.

The chain joins TRBV5-6 to TRBJ2-1, with D perhaps TRBD1 (5 bases). This CDR3 is 15 amino acids long. CDR1 is SGHDT, CDR2 YYEEEE, per germline. V was pared by 5 bases and J by 0 bases, with 12 bases between. CDR3 DNA sequence: TGTGCCAGCAGTCCAGGGCCGAGCTCCTACAATGAGCAGTTCTTC. Its protein product is CASSPGPSSYNEQFF.

This clone was found many times. CDR3 DNA sequence: TGCGCCAGCAGCCAAGACGGGGGGATCTCCTACGAGCAGTACTTC. Translated: CASSQDGGISYEQYF. This chain uses TRBV4-1 with TRBJ2-7; 7 bases map to TRBD2. V lost 0 bases to trimming and J lost 0 bases; unmatched junction nucleotides: 2. Germline V gene sequence: CDR1 MGHRA, CDR2 YSYEKL. The CDR3 contains 15 residues.

The chain joins TRBV6-5 to TRBJ1-2; TRBD1 is a possible D gene (6 bases). The CDR3 contains 14 residues. Trimming cost V 6 bases and J 5 bases, with 16 bases left between them. From germline, CDR1 is MNHEY and CDR2 SVGAGI. CDR3 residues: CASSPYMTGYGYTF. The CDR3 DNA reads as TGTGCCAGCAGCCCCTACATGACAGGTTATGGCTACACCTTC.

The chain has TRBV18 and TRBJ2-5; TRBD1 aligns across 9 bases. Unmatched junction bases numbered 10, after V lost 4 bases and J lost 4 bases. CDR1 is KGHSH, CDR2 LQKENI, per germline. The CDR3 runs to 16 residues. CDR3 coding DNA: TGTGCCAGCTCACTTCCGGGACAGGGCGTACGAGAGACCCAGTACTTC. Translation gives CASSLPGQGVRETQYF.

The chain is built from TRBV7-8 and TRBJ1-2; no firm D call. Germline V gives CDR1 SGHVS, CDR2 FQNEAQ. This CDR3 comprises 16 residues. With 1 base removed from V and 4 bases from J, the gap between germline ends came to 16 bases. CDR3 in amino acids: CASSLGASAGFYGYTF. DNA of the CDR3: TGTGCCAGCAGCTTAGGGGCATCGGCGGGGTTCTATGGCTACACCTTC.

This chain uses TRBV6-2 or TRBV6-3 with TRBJ2-7, with a tentative D call TRBD2 (5 bases). Deletions cut 1 base from V and 1 base from J, with 11 bases between. The V gene's germline CDR1 is MNHEY and CDR2 SVGEGT. This CDR3 is 15 amino acids long. The CDR3 loop reads CASSYLGLFSYEQYF. CDR3 nucleotide sequence: TGTGCCAGCAGTTACTTAGGACTCTTTTCCTACGAGCAGTACTTC.

This clone appeared a single time. The chain has TRBV28 and TRBJ1-3; TRBD1 matches 7 bases. The V gene end was trimmed by 5 bases and the J gene end by 3 bases; junction bases not matched to a gene: 13. The CDR3 covers 17 residues. In germline, CDR1 is MDHEN, CDR2 SYDVKM. CDR3 protein: CASSDGDRAKGGNTIYF. The CDR3 region has the DNA TGTGCCAGCAGTGACGGAGACAGGGCGAAGGGTGGAAACACCATATATTTT.

The V and J genes are TRBV10-1 and TRBJ1-1, with 10 bases identical to TRBD1. The J segment lost 4 bases and the V segment lost 8 bases, leaving 4 bases of the junction unmatched. The germline CDR1 and CDR2 sequences are WNHNN and SYGVQD (reference sequence). The CDR3 contains 13 residues. DNA for the CDR3: TGCGCCAGCGCGAGGGACAGGGGCACTGAAGCTTTCTTT. It is translated as CASARDRGTEAFF.

The chain joins TRBV28 to TRBJ1-5; 7 nucleotides align to TRBD1. V lost 5 bases and J lost 5; bases outside the gene matches: 12. This CDR3 has 16 residues. CDR1 is MDHEN, CDR2 SYDVKM, per germline. CDR3 sequence: CASSPETGRIDQPQHF. CDR3 nucleotide sequence: TGTGCCAGCAGTCCAGAGACAGGGAGAATAGATCAGCCCCAGCATTTT. Using reference TRBV28 and TRBJ1-5 for the parts outside the CDR3, the full variable domain is DVKVTQSSRYLVKRTGEKVFLECVQDMDHENMFWYRQDPGLGLRLIYFSYDVKMKEKGDIPEGYSVSREKKERFSLILESASTNQTSMYLCASSPETGRIDQPQHFGDGTRLSIL.

The chain carries TRBV12-3 or TRBV12-4 and TRBJ1-5; D is uncertain. V was trimmed by 3 bases and J by 5 bases, leaving 8 bases between them. The CDR3 is made up of 13 amino acids. CDR3 region: CASSFGSDQPQHF. Here the CDR3 DNA reads TGTGCCAGCAGTTTTGGCAGCGATCAGCCCCAGCATTTT.

This chain joins TRBV18 and TRBJ2-7, with D possibly matching TRBD2 (6 bases). The CDR3 extends over 15 amino acids. Trimming stripped 3 bases from V and 2 bases from J, with 14 bases between. CDR1 and CDR2 (germline): KGHSH, LQKENI. CDR3 coding DNA: TGTGCCAGCTCACCGGGACTTCGGCGCGCCTACGAGCAGTACTTC. Amino acids: CASSPGLRRAYEQYF.

The chain recombines TRBV7-2 with TRBJ2-1; the match to TRBD1 covers 9 bases. V lost 5 bases, J lost 9 bases, and 8 bases stayed unmatched. Germline lookup yields CDR1 SGHTA and CDR2 FQGNSA. The CDR3 is made up of 14 amino acids. The CDR3 is CASSPGTGSGEQFF. The DNA for the CDR3 is TGTGCCAGCAGCCCCGGGACAGGGTCGGGTGAGCAGTTCTTC.

The chain has TRBV5-5 and TRBJ2-4; no firm D call. This CDR3 has 16 amino acids. Germline V CDR1 and CDR2: SGHKS, YYEKEE (reference sequence). Trimming removed 1 base at V and 8 bases at J, with 19 bases between. CDR3 protein: CASSLRYYPTKDIQYF. In DNA, the CDR3 is TGTGCCAGCAGCTTGAGGTACTATCCCACCAAGGACATTCAGTACTTC.